This is a list of T cell receptor beta chains from one sample in a study of cytomegalovirus exposure and HLA in healthy donors. The data were produced by immunoSEQ multiplex PCR, yet TCRdb's version contains in-frame clones alone and is incomplete. The sample carries some 110,000 clones, roughly 83% recorded once. Input material: PBMCs. Source of these receptors: a man between 18 and 35 years old in good health and CMV-seronegative. Both conserved end residues are part of each CDR3. A D gene is named only where the DNA matches it firmly. For some rows the clone size is stated as once, few or many, or as a class when expanded; others skip it.

NA	TRBV27	TRBJ1-2	NA	CARETGDYGYTF	TGTGCCAGAGAGACAGGAGACTATGGCTACACCTTC
TRBD2	TRBV2	TRBJ2-3	NA	CASSGSWEGTQYF	TGTGCCAGCAGTGGGTCATGGGAGGGTACGCAGTATTTT
TRBD2	TRBV30	TRBJ2-7	NA	CAWSVRRGSGRSYEQYF	TGTGCCTGGAGTGTACGTAGGGGTAGCGGGAGATCCTACGAGCAGTACTTC
NA	TRBV25-1	TRBJ2-1	NA	CASSLKQGTHYDEQFF	TGTGCCAGCAGTTTAAAACAGGGAACTCACTACGATGAGCAGTTCTTC
NA	TRBV7-9	TRBJ2-5	NA	CASSLPQGETQYF	TGTGCCAGCAGCTTACCGCAGGGGGAGACCCAGTACTTC
TRBD2	TRBV30	TRBJ2-5	NA	CAWSVRGAQYF	TGTGCCTGGAGTGTACGGGGGGCCCAGTACTTC
NA	TRBV30	TRBJ2-5	once	CAWTPLDQETQYF	TGTGCCTGGACCCCCCTCGACCAAGAGACCCAGTACTTC
TRBD1	TRBV6-1	TRBJ2-1	NA	CASTPRTGGYNEQFF	TGTGCCAGCACCCCTCGGACAGGGGGGTACAATGAGCAGTTCTTC
NA	TRBV19	TRBJ1-1	NA	CASSIASVARRVGAFF	TGTGCCAGTAGTATAGCTTCCGTGGCCAGGCGGGTGGGTGCTTTCTTT
NA	TRBV15	TRBJ1-1	NA	CATSSPGRHQNTEAFF	TGTGCCACCAGCAGCCCAGGTAGGCACCAGAACACTGAAGCTTTCTTT
NA	TRBV6-4	TRBJ2-1	NA	CASTPPRGSITYNEQFF	TGTGCCAGCACCCCCCCGCGGGGTTCTATTACCTACAATGAGCAGTTCTTC
NA	TRBV5-1	TRBJ1-1	NA	CASSLGRTLNTEAFF	TGCGCCAGCAGCTTGGGGCGGACACTGAACACTGAAGCTTTCTTT
NA	TRBV27	TRBJ2-7	NA	CASSLSYEQYF	TGTGCCAGCAGTCTCTCCTACGAGCAGTACTTC
TRBD2	TRBV2	TRBJ2-3	NA	CASSEGLAAGTQYF	TGTGCCAGCAGTGAGGGACTAGCGGCGGGTACGCAGTATTTT
NA	TRBV9	TRBJ1-1	few	CASSYEMGGQNTEAFF	TGTGCCAGCAGCTATGAGATGGGAGGCCAGAACACTGAAGCTTTCTTT
NA	TRBV5-5	TRBJ1-5	NA	CASRQDRYSNQPQHF	TGTGCCAGCAGACAAGACAGGTATAGCAATCAGCCCCAGCATTTT
NA	TRBV6-5	TRBJ1-4	NA	CASSPSGTSNEKLFF	TGTGCCAGCAGCCCCTCCGGGACAAGTAATGAAAAACTGTTTTTT